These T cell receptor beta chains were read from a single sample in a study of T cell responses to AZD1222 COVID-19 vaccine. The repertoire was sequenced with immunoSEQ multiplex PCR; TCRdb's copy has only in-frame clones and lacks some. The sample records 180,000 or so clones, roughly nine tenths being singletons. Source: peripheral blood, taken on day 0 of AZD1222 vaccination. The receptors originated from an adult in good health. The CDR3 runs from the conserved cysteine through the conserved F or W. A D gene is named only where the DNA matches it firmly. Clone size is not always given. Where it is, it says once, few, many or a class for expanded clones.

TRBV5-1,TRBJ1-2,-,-,CASSLALGYGYTF,TGCGCCAGCAGCTTGGCCTTGGGATATGGCTACACCTTC
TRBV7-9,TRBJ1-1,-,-,CASSTATAGGAEAFF,TGTGCCAGCAGCACCGCTACAGCGGGGGGGGCTGAAGCTTTCTTT
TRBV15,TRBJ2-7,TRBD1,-,CATSRTGGNEQYF,TGTGCCACCAGCAGGACAGGGGGCAACGAGCAGTACTTC
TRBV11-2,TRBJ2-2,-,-,CASSLERTVSTGELFF,TGTGCCAGCAGCTTAGAAAGGACAGTTTCCACCGGGGAGCTGTTTTTT
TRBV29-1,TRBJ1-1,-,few,CSVVRGRTEAFF,TGCAGCGTTGTGCGGGGAAGGACTGAAGCTTTCTTT
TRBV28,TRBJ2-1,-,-,CASSRPTGRVGEQFF,TGTGCCAGCAGTCGACCGACAGGGAGGGTGGGTGAGCAGTTCTTC
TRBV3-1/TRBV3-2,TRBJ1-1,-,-,CASSPVGGTTEAFF,TGTGCCAGCAGCCCTGTAGGTGGAACAACTGAAGCTTTCTTT
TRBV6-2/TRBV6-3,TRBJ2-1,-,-,CASSYDSVWNEQFF,TGTGCCAGCAGTTATGACAGTGTTTGGAATGAGCAGTTCTTC
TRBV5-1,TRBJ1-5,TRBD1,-,CASRDSDNQPQHF,TGCGCCAGCCGGGACAGTGATAATCAGCCCCAGCATTTT
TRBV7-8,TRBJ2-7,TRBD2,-,CASSFRAGSLSYEQYF,TGTGCCAGCAGCTTCAGAGCGGGAAGTCTATCCTACGAGCAGTACTTC
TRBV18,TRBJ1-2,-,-,CASSPPQGRGDYGYTF,TGTGCCAGCTCACCACCCCAGGGGCGCGGGGACTATGGCTACACCTTC
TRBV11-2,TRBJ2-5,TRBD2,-,CASSFRGGIETQYF,TGTGCCAGCAGCTTTCGGGGGGGCATAGAGACCCAGTACTTC
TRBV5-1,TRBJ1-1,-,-,CASSQGTGIFTEAFF,TGCGCCAGCAGTCAGGGCACAGGGATTTTCACTGAAGCTTTCTTT
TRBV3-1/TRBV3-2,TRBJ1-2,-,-,CASSQDFKTNGYTF,TGTGCCAGCAGCCAAGATTTTAAAACCAATGGCTACACCTTC
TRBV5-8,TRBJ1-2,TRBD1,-,CASSPRDRLNYGYTF,TGTGCCAGCAGCCCCCGGGACAGACTTAACTATGGCTACACCTTC
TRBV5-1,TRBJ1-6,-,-,CASSRGAGTSNSPLHF,TGCGCCAGCAGCCGGGGGGCCGGGACATCCAATTCACCCCTCCACTTT
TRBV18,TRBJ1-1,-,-,CASSPRTTAANTEAFF,TGTGCCAGCTCACCCAGAACGACCGCCGCGAACACTGAAGCTTTCTTT
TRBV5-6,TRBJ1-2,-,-,CASSLLPDQYGYTF,TGTGCCAGCAGCTTACTTCCAGACCAGTATGGCTACACCTTC
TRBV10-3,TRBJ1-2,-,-,CAISADIAGYTF,TGCGCCATCAGTGCAGACATAGCCGGCTACACCTTC
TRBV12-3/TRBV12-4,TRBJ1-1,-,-,CASSPGRYEAFF,TGTGCCAGCAGTCCCGGACGGTATGAAGCTTTCTTT
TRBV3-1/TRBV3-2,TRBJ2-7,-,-,CASWGGGVWDRSYEQYF,TGTGCCAGCTGGGGCGGTGGGGTGTGGGATAGGTCCTACGAGCAGTACTTC
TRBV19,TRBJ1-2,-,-,CASSISASLYGYTF,TGTGCCAGTAGTATATCCGCCAGTCTGTATGGCTACACCTTC
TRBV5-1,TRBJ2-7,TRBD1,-,CASSLDQGAYEQYF,TGCGCCAGCAGCTTGGACCAGGGGGCTTACGAGCAGTACTTC
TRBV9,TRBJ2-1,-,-,CASSVSGKGVNEQFF,TGTGCCAGCAGCGTGAGCGGGAAGGGGGTCAATGAGCAGTTCTTC
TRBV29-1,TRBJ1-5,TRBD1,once,CSVGTGYNQPQHF,TGCAGCGTGGGGACAGGGTACAATCAGCCCCAGCATTTT
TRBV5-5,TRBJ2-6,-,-,CASSLGGTGANVLTF,TGTGCCAGCAGCTTGGGCGGGACTGGGGCCAACGTCCTGACTTTC
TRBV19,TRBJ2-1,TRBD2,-,CASRPASGGPRYNEQFF,TGTGCCAGTAGGCCGGCTAGCGGGGGGCCCCGCTACAATGAGCAGTTCTTC
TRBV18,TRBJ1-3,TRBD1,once,CASSPGQGISGNTIYF,TGTGCCAGCTCACCAGGACAGGGGATCTCTGGAAACACCATATATTTT
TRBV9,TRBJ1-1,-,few,CASSSGGGSGTEAFF,TGTGCCAGCAGCTCCGGGGGGGGATCGGGCACTGAAGCTTTCTTT
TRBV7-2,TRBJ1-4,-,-,CASSLSNEKLFF,TGTGCCAGCAGCTTATCTAATGAAAAACTGTTTTTT
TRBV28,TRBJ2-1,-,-,CASSSPPAYNEQFF,TGTGCCAGCAGTTCCCCCCCAGCGTACAATGAGCAGTTCTTC
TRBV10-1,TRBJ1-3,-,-,CASSESYGNTIYF,TGCGCCAGCAGTGAGAGTTACGGAAACACCATATATTTT
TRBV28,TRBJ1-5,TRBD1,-,CASSLSQGALVYSNQPQHF,TGTGCCAGCAGTTTATCTCAGGGGGCCCTAGTATATAGCAATCAGCCCCAGCATTTT
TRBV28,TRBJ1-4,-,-,CASTGVNEKLFF,TGTGCCAGCACCGGGGTAAATGAAAAACTGTTTTTT
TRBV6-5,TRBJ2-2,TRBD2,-,CASTRGGADTGELFF,TGTGCCAGCACCCGGGGGGGGGCGGACACCGGGGAGCTGTTTTTT
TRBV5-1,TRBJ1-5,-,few,CASSFSGGAEPQHF,TGCGCCAGCAGCTTTTCCGGGGGCGCCGAGCCCCAGCATTTT
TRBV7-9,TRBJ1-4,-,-,CASSLEGSLFELFF,TGTGCCAGCAGCTTAGAGGGCAGCCTTTTCGAACTGTTTTTT
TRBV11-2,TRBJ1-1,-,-,CASSFFGFGNTEAFF,TGTGCCAGCAGCTTTTTCGGTTTCGGAAACACTGAAGCTTTCTTT
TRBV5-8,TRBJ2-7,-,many,CASLREGAQYF,TGTGCCAGCCTAAGGGAAGGGGCGCAGTACTTC
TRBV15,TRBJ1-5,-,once,CATSRELREGGNQPQHF,TGTGCCACCAGCAGAGAGTTGCGTGAAGGGGGCAATCAGCCCCAGCATTTT
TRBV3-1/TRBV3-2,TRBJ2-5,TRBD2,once,CASSQVWTSGGAGETQYF,TGTGCCAGCAGCCAAGTTTGGACTAGCGGGGGGGCAGGAGAGACCCAGTACTTC
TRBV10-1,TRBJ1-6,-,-,CASSGRGDNSPLHF,TGCGCCAGCAGCGGACGAGGGGATAATTCACCCCTCCACTTT
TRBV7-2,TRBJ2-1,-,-,CASSLRGNSYNEQFF,TGTGCCAGCAGCTTAAGGGGGAACTCCTACAATGAGCAGTTCTTC
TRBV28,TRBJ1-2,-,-,CASLKGTSNYGYTF,TGTGCCAGCCTTAAAGGGACATCTAACTATGGCTACACCTTC
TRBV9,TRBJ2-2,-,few,CASSAMMNTGELFF,TGTGCCAGCAGCGCAATGATGAACACCGGGGAGCTGTTTTTT
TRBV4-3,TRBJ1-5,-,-,CASSPKCAKWNRGSNQPQHF,TGCGCCAGCAGCCCGAAATGCGCCAAGTGGAACCGAGGTAGCAATCAGCCCCAGCATTTT
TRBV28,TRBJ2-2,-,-,CASRPGNTGELFF,TGTGCCAGCAGGCCAGGGAACACCGGGGAGCTGTTTTTT
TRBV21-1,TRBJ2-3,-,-,CASSPYRLVDTQYF,TGTGCCAGCAGCCCATACCGCCTAGTGGATACGCAGTATTTT
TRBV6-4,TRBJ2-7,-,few,CASSDSSSFSIYCYEQYF,TGTGCCAGCAGTGACTCGAGTAGCTTCTCCATTTACTGCTACGAGCAGTACTTC
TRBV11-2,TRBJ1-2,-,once,CASSLGLGFGGGGYTF,TGTGCCAGCAGCTTAGGCTTGGGCTTCGGGGGTGGCGGCTACACCTTC
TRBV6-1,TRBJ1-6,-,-,CASSDPQNYNSPLHF,TGTGCCAGCAGTGACCCGCAGAACTATAATTCACCCCTCCACTTT
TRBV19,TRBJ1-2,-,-,CASSPHPAEGYTF,TGTGCCAGTAGCCCACATCCTGCGGAGGGCTACACCTTC
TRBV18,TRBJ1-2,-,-,CASSPVRSPGTPSGYTF,TGTGCCAGCTCACCAGTTAGGAGCCCAGGGACCCCTTCTGGCTACACCTTC
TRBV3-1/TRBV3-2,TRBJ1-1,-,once,CASSQVENTEAFF,TGTGCCAGCAGCCAAGTTGAGAACACTGAAGCTTTCTTT
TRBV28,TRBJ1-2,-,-,CASSLLGSGGYGYTF,TGTGCCAGCAGTCTCCTCGGGTCGGGCGGCTATGGCTACACCTTC
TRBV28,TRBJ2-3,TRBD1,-,CASSPRGLGTDTQYF,TGTGCCAGCAGTCCCAGGGGGCTAGGCACAGATACGCAGTATTTT
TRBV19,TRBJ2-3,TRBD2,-,CASSPRTSGGIRDTQYF,TGTGCCAGTAGTCCGCGGACTAGCGGGGGGATTAGGGATACGCAGTATTTT